What follows describes a single T cell receptor (beta chain). Which antigen it targets is not known. Per-base quality was not reported, and no clone a single base away is much larger than it. Using the deep immunoSEQ assay, TCR CDR3 regions were amplified from genomic DNA by multiplex PCR. Genomic DNA extracted from each cell subset was distributed evenly over all wells of several immunoSEQ 96-well plates, and each plate served as one replicate. For unsorted PBMC, approximately 310 ng genomic DNA, equal to 25,000 to 35,000 T cell genomes, was loaded into each replicate PCR. Ten immunoSEQ deep assay plates were used to sequence the unsorted PBMC genomic DNA. Purified libraries were measured with a Qubit 3.0 fluorometer, size-checked on a Bioanalyzer 2100, and measured again with the KAPA Library Quantification kit. Every immunoSEQ 96-well plate was sequenced on a dedicated single-read 150-cycle Illumina NextSeq 550 flow cell. Turning to the authors' computational methods: Because the immunoSEQ output held only junctional sequences and lacked quality scores, the filtering could not match the filtering applied to full-length reads. To assign V/J genes and CDR3, sequences were annotated against IMGT germline references using PyIR, a Python wrapper for IgBLAST v1.9. Reads with weak V/J assignments (E-value above 1e-6), missing CDR3, stop codons, out-of-frame junctions, or ambiguous translated residues were removed. V3J clonotypes were defined by identical inferred V gene, J gene, and CDR3 amino acid sequence. Percentage overlap between repertoires was calculated by dividing the number of shared unique clonotypes by the size of the smaller repertoire. RTK rarefaction, the Chao1 estimator, and Recon v2.1 estimates of unobserved clonotypes were used to assess repertoire richness. TCRdb retrieved this table from immuneACCESS and kept in-frame rearrangements only. Not all clones are present; in checked studies, unresolved V genes account for under half, and no reason is known for the remainder. The V and J calls and clone size are taken from that table; D and trimming were inferred from the DNA. The sample has about 480,000 clones on record, approximately 85% of them singletons. 10% to 15% of the sample goes to the ten largest clones.

This entry belongs to a study of shared clonotypes between healthy human individuals (dated by TCRdb to the early 2020s). In terms of the full investigation: Three men and a couple of women, aged 18 to 49 years, made up the cohort. The study deeply sequenced blood TCR repertoires of about five healthy adults to estimate repertoire size and the extent of clonotype sharing between individuals. Different laboratories and diverse techniques were used to prepare libraries and sequence TCR repertoires, to increase sequencing depth and limit assay-specific biases. Each donor's leukapheresis produced roughly between roughly 0.85 and 10 billion PBMCs. The paper as a whole reports these results and caveats: The genetic and exposure-history diversity represented was limited by the small number of donors. Pairwise subsampling indicated that sequencing depth was expected to affect the degree of clonotype sharing among donors. Only blood was sampled, and tissue TCR repertoires likely differ from those in blood.

The donors were healthy, HIV-negative adults who had no recently reported acute infections or vaccinations. Every donor was a Caucasian adult residing in Nashville, Tennessee, USA. For unsorted samples, 75 million to 100 million PBMCs were counted and genomic DNA was extracted with the QIAamp DNA Blood Mini kit. Blood was obtained by leukapheresis, after which PBMCs were separated by Ficoll-Histopaque density gradient centrifugation and cryopreserved in liquid nitrogen vapor phase. At the junction V is shortened by 4 bases and J by 5 bases; bases outside the gene matches: 8. Looking up the germline V gene (reference sequence) yields CDR1 MNHEY and CDR2 SMNVEV. The CDR3 starts with the cysteine, ends with the phenylalanine, and has 15 residues. Only the CDR3 region is kept as DNA, spanning 45 bases read in frame from base 1.

The chain links TRBV27 with TRBJ2-7; 10 middle bases align to TRBD1. The sequence was obtained from a middle-aged woman in good health. Some clones in this sample may be carry-over from other donors' samples. Specimen: PBMCs. For the CDR3, the sequence is CASSSGTGVRDEQYF. The nucleotide sequence is given as TGTGCCAGCAGTTCCGGGACAGGGGTTAGGGACGAGCAGTACTTC.